The 15 T cell receptor beta chains listed next were all sequenced from one sample in a study of cytomegalovirus exposure and HLA in healthy donors (dated by TCRdb to 2016 to 2017). Library preparation employed the immunoSEQ multiplex PCR assay. The multiplex PCR relied on a mix of 60 forward primers for TCR Vbeta segments and 13 reverse primers for TCR Jbeta segments. Entries here come from immuneACCESS through TCRdb and include only in-frame sequences with V and J called. Some clones fail to appear in such tables; in the studies checked, an unresolved V gene covers under half of the shortfall, and the cause of the remainder is unknown. The sample table holds more than 90,000 clones, of which about 81% were seen once. The ten largest clones represent approximately 4% of the sample. Sequenced input: PBMCs. All receptors derive from a woman aged 40 to 49 in good health and CMV-seropositive.

CDR3 residues: CASRRFQAYTEAFF. The CDR3 DNA follows: TGTGCCAGCAGACGGTTTCAGGCTTACACTGAAGCTTTCTTT. V and J are TRBV6-5 and TRBJ1-1; D not certain. V was shortened by 6 bases and J by 3 bases, with 14 bases between the two germline ends. Germline loops: CDR1 MNHEY, CDR2 SVGAGI. The CDR3 consists of 14 residues.

The chain employs TRBV6-6 and TRBJ2-7, with 7 bases aligning to TRBD1. The CDR3 totals 16 residues. Germline lookup yields CDR1 MNHNY and CDR2 SVGAGI (reference sequence). V shed 6 bases, J shed 5 bases, and the junction held 16 bases outside the gene matches. CDR3 sequence reads: CASSYLGRGIKNEQYF. The CDR3 DNA reads as TGTGCCAGCAGCTACCTTGGCAGGGGGATAAAAAACGAGCAGTACTTC.

The chain uses TRBV28 and TRBJ1-5; no definite D call. The CDR3 totals 13 residues. With 3 bases removed from V and 1 base from J, the gap between germline ends came to 4 bases. Germline V lookup: CDR1 MDHEN, CDR2 SYDVKM. CDR3: CASSFPSNQPQHF. The CDR3 DNA sequence: TGTGCCAGCAGTTTTCCGAGCAATCAGCCCCAGCATTTT.

The chain recombines TRBV5-1 with TRBJ1-1, with 7 bases fitting TRBD1. J gave up 1 base and V 4 bases, and 7 bases lay outside the gene matches. Germline loops: CDR1 SGHRS, CDR2 YFSETQ. This CDR3 contains 15 residues. The CDR3: CASSDDRAGNTEAFF. In nucleotides, the CDR3 is TGCGCCAGCAGCGACGACAGGGCGGGGAACACTGAAGCTTTCTTT.

V is TRBV10-3 and J is TRBJ1-2; perhaps TRBD1 as D (5 bases). The V end was cut by 3 bases, the J end by 2 bases, with 16 bases between. Germline V gives CDR1 ENHRY, CDR2 SYGVKD. This CDR3 is 16 amino acids long. CDR3 sequence (DNA): TGTGCCATCAGTGATGATTTTGGGGGGTCCAACTATGGCTACACCTTC. It codes for CAISDDFGGSNYGYTF.

This clone was detected a few times. The chain links TRBV10-3 to TRBJ2-1, with 7 bases identical to TRBD2. The CDR3 is 15 amino acids. The trim removed 4 bases at V and 3 bases at J, leaving 6 bases unmatched. CDR1 and CDR2 from the germline V gene are ENHRY and SYGVKD. Here the CDR3 reads CAISVSSGIYNEQFF. In DNA, the CDR3 is TGTGCCATCAGTGTTTCAAGCGGGATCTACAATGAGCAGTTCTTC.

This clone appeared a single time. The J gene is TRBJ2-1, the V gene TRBV19; TRBD2 agrees at 9 bases. V was clipped by 5 bases and J by 0 bases; unmatched bases: 14. The germline CDR1 and CDR2 sequences are LNHDA and SQIVND (reference sequence). The CDR3 runs to 19 residues. The CDR3 DNA follows: TGTGCCAGTAGTTCCCCTAGACTAGCGGTAATGAGCTCCTACAATGAGCAGTTCTTC. It translates to CASSSPRLAVMSSYNEQFF.

The V call is TRBV2, the J call TRBJ2-3, with D possibly matching TRBD2 (5 bases). V gave up 8 bases and J gave up 2 bases, with 11 bases separating them. Germline loops: CDR1 SNHLY, CDR2 FYNNEI. CDR3 length equals 13 residues. The CDR3 loop reads CASDGNYTDTQYF. The CDR3 DNA sequence: TGTGCCAGCGACGGGAACTACACAGATACGCAGTATTTT.

V and J are TRBV2 and TRBJ2-3; TRBD1 matches at 11 bases. Germline loops: CDR1 SNHLY, CDR2 FYNNEI. CDR3 size: 17 residues. J lost 6 bases, V lost 6 bases, and 14 bases had no gene match. This CDR3 reads CASRETFAGTGGDTQYF. The CDR3 DNA reads TGTGCCAGCAGAGAGACCTTTGCCGGGACAGGGGGGGATACGCAGTATTTT.

The rearrangement uses TRBV9 and TRBJ2-3; the D is unclear. The V gene lost 4 bases and the J gene lost 2 bases, with 14 bases spanning the gap. The CDR3 covers 15 residues. The germline V gene encodes CDR1 SGDLS and CDR2 YYNGEE. The CDR3 protein is CASSPRGGNTDTQYF. CDR3 DNA: TGTGCCAGCAGCCCGCGAGGTGGTAACACAGATACGCAGTATTTT.

The genes are TRBV29-1 and TRBJ2-1; 12 nucleotides align to TRBD1. CDR1 and CDR2 (germline): SQVTM, ANQGSEA. Unmatched junction bases numbered 4, after V lost 8 bases and J lost 8 bases. This CDR3 is 12 amino acids long. CDR3 sequence (DNA): TGCAGCCTTGGGACAGGGGGCGATGAGCAGTTCTTC. Protein: CSLGTGGDEQFF.

The chain recombines TRBV6-5 with TRBJ2-7; 7 positions agree with TRBD1. The CDR3 is 15 amino acids. The V gene end was trimmed by 0 bases and the J gene end by 2 bases; junction bases not matched to a gene: 4. Germline V lookup: CDR1 MNHEY, CDR2 SVGAGI. The CDR3 nucleotides read TGTGCCAGCAGTTACTCGGGACAGTCCCCCTACGAGCAGTACTTC. Protein product: CASSYSGQSPYEQYF.

The genes are TRBV29-1 and TRBJ2-5; D not certain. The V and J ends lost 2 bases and 4 bases respectively, with 5 bases between them. Germline V gives CDR1 SQVTM, CDR2 ANQGSEA. This CDR3 has 11 amino acids. For the CDR3, the DNA is TGCAGCGTTGAAATCGGAGAGACCCAGTACTTC. It specifies CSVEIGETQYF.

In DNA form, the CDR3 reads TGTGCCAGCAGCCAAGTTACAGGGGGTGACTATGGCTACACCTTC. Encoded protein: CASSQVTGGDYGYTF. This chain links TRBV4-2 with TRBJ1-2; 8 bases fit TRBD1. The CDR3 contains 15 residues. After removal of 1 base from V and 3 bases from J, the junction contained 4 bases not matched to a gene. Germline assignment: CDR1 LGHNA and CDR2 YNFKEQ.

This chain joins TRBV7-3 and TRBJ2-1; TRBD1 agrees at 10 bases. This CDR3 region has 15 residues. The germline CDR1 and CDR2 sequences are SGHTA and FQGTGA. The junction had 4 bases not matched to a gene; V was cut back by 0 bases and J by 8 bases. The CDR3 nucleotides are TGTGCCAGCAGCTTAACTGGGACAGGGGTGGATGAGCAGTTCTTC. Its protein is CASSLTGTGVDEQFF.